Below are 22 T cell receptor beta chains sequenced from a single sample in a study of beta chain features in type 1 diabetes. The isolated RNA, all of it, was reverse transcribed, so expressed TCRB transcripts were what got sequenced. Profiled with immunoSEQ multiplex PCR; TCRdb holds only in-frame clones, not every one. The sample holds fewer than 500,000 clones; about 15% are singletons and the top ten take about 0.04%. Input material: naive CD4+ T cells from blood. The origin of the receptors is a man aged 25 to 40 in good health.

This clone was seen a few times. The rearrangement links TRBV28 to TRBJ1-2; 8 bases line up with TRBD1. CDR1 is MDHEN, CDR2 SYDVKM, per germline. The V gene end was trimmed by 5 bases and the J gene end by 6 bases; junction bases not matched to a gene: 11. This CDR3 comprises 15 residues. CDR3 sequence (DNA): TGTGCCAGCAGTCCCTACTTACAGGGGGTCCATGGCTACACCTTC. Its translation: CASSPYLQGVHGYTF.

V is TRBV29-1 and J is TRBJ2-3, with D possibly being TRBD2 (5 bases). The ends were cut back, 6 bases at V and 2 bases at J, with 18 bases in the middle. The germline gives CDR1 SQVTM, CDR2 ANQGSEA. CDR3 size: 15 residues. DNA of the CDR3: TGCAGCGTAGCCGACACTAGTCATCCCACAGATACGCAGTATTTT. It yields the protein CSVADTSHPTDTQYF.

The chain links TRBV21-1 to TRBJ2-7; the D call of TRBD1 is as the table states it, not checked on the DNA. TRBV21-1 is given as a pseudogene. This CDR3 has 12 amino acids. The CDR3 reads CASARRVGEQYV. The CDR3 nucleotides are TGTGCCAGCGCCCGCAGGGTCGGAGAGCAGTACGTC.

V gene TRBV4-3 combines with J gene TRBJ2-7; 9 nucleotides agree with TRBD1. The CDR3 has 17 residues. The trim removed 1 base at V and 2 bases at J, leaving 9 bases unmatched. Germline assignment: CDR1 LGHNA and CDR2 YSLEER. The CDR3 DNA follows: TGCGCCAGCAGCCAAGGGCACCGGGACAGGGCTCCCTACGAGCAGTACTTC. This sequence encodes CASSQGHRDRAPYEQYF.

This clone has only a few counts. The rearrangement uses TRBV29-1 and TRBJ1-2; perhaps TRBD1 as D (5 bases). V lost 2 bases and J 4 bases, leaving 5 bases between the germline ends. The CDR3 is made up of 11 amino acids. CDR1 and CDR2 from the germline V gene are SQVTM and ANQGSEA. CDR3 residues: CSVERGYGYTF. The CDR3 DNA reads TGCAGCGTTGAAAGGGGCTATGGCTACACCTTC.

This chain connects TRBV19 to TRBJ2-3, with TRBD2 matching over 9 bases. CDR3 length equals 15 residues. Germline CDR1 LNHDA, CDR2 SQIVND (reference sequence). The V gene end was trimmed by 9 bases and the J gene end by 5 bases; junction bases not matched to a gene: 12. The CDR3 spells CASKEGLAGLDTQYF. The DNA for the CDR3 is TGTGCCAGCAAAGAGGGGCTAGCGGGGCTAGATACGCAGTATTTT. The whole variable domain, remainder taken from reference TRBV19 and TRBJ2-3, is DGGITQSPKYLFRKEGQNVTLSCEQNLNHDAMYWYRQDPGQGLRLIYYSQIVNDFQKGDIAEGYSVSREKKESFPLTVTSAQKNPTAFYLCASKEGLAGLDTQYFGPGTRLTVL.

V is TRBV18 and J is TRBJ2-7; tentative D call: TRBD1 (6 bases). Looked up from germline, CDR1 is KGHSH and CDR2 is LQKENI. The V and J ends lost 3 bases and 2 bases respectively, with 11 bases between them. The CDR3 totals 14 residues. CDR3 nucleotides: TGTGCCAGCTCACCCCGCAGGGGTACCTACGAGCAGTACTTC. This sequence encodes CASSPRRGTYEQYF.

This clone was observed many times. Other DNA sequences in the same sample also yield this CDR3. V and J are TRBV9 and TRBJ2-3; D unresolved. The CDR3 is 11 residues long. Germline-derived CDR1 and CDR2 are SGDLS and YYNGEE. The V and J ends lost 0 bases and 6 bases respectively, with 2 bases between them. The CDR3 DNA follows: TGTGCCAGCAGCGTAGGGGATACGCAGTATTTT. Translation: CASSVGDTQYF.

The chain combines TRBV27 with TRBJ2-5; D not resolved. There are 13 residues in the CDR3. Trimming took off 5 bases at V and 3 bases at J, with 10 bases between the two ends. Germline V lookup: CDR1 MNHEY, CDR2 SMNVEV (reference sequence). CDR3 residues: CASSPWIEETQYF. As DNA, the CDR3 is TGTGCCAGCAGTCCTTGGATCGAAGAGACCCAGTACTTC.

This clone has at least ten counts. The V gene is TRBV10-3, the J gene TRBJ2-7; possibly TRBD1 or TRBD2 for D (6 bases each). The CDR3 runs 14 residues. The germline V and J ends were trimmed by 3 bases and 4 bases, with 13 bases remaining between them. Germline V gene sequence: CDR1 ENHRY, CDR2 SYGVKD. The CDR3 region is CAISDRGPNYEQYV. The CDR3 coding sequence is TGTGCCATCAGTGACCGGGGGCCTAATTACGAGCAGTACGTC.

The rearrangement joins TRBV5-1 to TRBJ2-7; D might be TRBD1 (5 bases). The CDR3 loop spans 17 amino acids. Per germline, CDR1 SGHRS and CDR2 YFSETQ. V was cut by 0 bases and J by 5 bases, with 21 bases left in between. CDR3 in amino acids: CASSLGAPVRGSDEQYF. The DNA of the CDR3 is TGCGCCAGCAGCTTGGGGGCCCCAGTTAGGGGAAGCGACGAGCAGTACTTC.

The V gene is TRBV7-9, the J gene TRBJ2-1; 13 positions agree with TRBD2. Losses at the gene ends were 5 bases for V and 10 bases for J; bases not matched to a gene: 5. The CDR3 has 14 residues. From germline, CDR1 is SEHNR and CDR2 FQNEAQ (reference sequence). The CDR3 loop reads CASSLGLAGPEQFF. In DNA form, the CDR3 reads TGTGCCAGCAGCCTGGGACTAGCGGGACCGGAGCAGTTCTTC.

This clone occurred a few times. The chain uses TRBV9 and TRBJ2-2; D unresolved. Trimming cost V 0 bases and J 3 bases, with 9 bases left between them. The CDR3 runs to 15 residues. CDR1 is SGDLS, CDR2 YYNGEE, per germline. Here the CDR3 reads CASSVGDTDTGELFF. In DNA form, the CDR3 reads TGTGCCAGCAGCGTAGGGGATACCGACACCGGGGAGCTGTTTTTT.

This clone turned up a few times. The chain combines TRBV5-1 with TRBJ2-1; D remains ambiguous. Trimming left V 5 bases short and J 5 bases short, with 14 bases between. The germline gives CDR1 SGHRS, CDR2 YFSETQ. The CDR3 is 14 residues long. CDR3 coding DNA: TGCGCCAGCAGAGCCTTGGCCCAAAACAATGAGCAGTTCTTC. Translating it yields CASRALAQNNEQFF.

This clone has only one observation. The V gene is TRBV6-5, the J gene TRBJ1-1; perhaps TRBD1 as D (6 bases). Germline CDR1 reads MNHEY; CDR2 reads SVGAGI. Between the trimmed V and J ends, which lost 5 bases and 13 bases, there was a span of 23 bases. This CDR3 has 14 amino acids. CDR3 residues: CASSPPTGNPGGFF. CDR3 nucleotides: TGTGCCAGCAGTCCTCCGACAGGAAACCCAGGAGGTTTCTTT.

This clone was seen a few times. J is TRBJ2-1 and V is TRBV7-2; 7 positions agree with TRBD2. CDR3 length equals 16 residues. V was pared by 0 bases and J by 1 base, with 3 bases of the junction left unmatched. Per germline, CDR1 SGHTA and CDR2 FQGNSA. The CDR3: CASSLATSPSYNEQFF. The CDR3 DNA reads TGTGCCAGCAGCTTAGCGACTAGCCCGTCCTACAATGAGCAGTTCTTC.

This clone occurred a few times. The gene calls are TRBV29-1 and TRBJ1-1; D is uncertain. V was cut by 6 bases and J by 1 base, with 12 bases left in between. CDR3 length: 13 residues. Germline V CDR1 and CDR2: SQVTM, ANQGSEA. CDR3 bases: TGCAGCGTAGGTGGGAACTGGAACACTGAAGCTTTCTTT. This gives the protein CSVGGNWNTEAFF. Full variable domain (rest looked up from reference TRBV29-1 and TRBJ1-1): SAVISQKPSRDICQRGTSLTIQCQVDSQVTMMFWYRQQPGQSLTLIATANQGSEATYESGFVIDKFPISRPNLTFSTLTVSNMSPEDSSIYLCSVGGNWNTEAFFGQGTRLTVV.

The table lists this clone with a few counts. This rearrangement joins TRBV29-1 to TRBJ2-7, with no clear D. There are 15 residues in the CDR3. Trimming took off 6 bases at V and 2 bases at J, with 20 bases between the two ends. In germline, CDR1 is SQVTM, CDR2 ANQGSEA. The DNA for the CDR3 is TGCAGCGTGACCCCCCGAAGGCGGCCACCCTACGAGCAGTACGTC. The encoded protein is CSVTPRRRPPYEQYV.

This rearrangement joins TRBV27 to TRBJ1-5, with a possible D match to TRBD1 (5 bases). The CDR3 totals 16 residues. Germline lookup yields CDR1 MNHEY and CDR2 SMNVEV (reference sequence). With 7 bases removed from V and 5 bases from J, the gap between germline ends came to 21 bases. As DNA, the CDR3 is TGTGCCAGCATTTCACGGGGCCACGAGCGGTATCAGCCCCAGCATTTT. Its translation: CASISRGHERYQPQHF.

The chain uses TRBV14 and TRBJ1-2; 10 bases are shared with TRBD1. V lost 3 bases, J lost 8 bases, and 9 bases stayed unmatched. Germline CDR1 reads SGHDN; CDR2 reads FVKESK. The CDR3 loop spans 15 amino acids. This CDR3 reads CASSHKPGQGKGYTF. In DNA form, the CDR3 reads TGTGCCAGCAGCCATAAACCGGGACAGGGGAAAGGCTACACCTTC.

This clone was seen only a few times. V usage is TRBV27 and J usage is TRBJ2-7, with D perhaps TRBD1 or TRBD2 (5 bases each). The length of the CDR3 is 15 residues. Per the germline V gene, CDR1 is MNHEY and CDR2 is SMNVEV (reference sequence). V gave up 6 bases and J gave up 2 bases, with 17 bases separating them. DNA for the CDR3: TGTGCCAGCAGGCTAGGGGCAGCGGTAACCTACGAGCAGTACGTC. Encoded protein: CASRLGAAVTYEQYV.

CDR3 protein: CASSVGTSPTDETQYF. The CDR3 nucleotides read TGTGCCAGCAGCGTAGGGACTAGCCCAACAGACGAGACCCAGTACTTC. This chain uses TRBV9 with TRBJ2-5; the match to TRBD2 covers 8 bases. J gave up 5 bases and V 0 bases, and 9 bases lay outside the gene matches. Germline V lookup: CDR1 SGDLS, CDR2 YYNGEE. The CDR3 loop spans 16 amino acids.